This T cell receptor beta chain was sequenced during a study of T cells in Graves' hyperthyroidism and ophthalmopathy. Study context: Peripheral blood sampling occurred at initial diagnosis, before any treatment.

Lactation, pregnancy, other autoimmune disease or uncontrolled infection excluded patients. Diagnosing involved the use of clinical symptoms, serum thyroxine and TRAb, thyroid ultrasound and orbital computed tomography. V lost 4 bases, J lost 4 bases, and 8 bases lay in between. The CDR3 is made up of 12 amino acids. The germline gives CDR1 DFQATT, CDR2 SNEGSKA (reference sequence). The investigators amplified TCR beta CDR3 regions from RNA transcripts. The HTBI set primed first-round TCR CDR3 RT-PCR. One entry per CDR3 protein, called by TCRdb with MiXCR from the multiplex PCR reads. The sample consists of roughly 400,000 distinct CDR3 sequences, approximately 25% of them appearing once. General study results and limits: A model using 13 V-J features told ophthalmopathy apart from stable hyperthyroidism.

This clonotype was counted at least ten times. Its antigen is undetermined. The chain has TRBV20-1 and TRBJ1-5, with D possibly TRBD1 on 6 matching bases. The sequencing input was blood. The source of this sequence is a man between 50 and 59 years old with Graves' hyperthyroidism. The CDR3 loop is CSATGQNQPQHF. DNA of the CDR3: TGCAGTGCTACCGGACAGAATCAGCCCCAGCATTTT.